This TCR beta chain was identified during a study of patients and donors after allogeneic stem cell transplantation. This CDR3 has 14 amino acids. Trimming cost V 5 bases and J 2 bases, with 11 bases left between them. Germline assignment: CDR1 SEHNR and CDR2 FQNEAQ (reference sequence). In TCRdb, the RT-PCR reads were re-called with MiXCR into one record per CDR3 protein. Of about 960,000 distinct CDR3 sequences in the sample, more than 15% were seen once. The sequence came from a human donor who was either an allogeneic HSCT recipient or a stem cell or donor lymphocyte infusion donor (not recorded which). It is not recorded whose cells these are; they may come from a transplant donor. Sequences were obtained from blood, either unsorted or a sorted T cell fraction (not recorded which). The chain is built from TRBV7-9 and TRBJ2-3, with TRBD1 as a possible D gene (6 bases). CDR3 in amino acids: CASSPGQYTDTQYF. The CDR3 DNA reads TGTGCCAGCAGCCCCGGACAGTACACAGATACGCAGTATTTT.